This T cell receptor beta chain was profiled in a study of T cell clonality in common variable immunodeficiency. Using immunoSEQ multiplex PCR, the repertoire was profiled, and TCRdb retains in-frame clones only, with some absent. Recorded here are some 52,000 clones, with no singletons, and the ten leading clones hold around 3.7%. Overall study results and limits: CVID subjects showed higher TCRbeta clonality than healthy controls.

In its sample, this clone was seen many times. Antigen: not known. At one boundary the junction diverges from the germline segment, which might be a read error. Sample: peripheral blood mononuclear cells. This clonotype originated in a person aged 18 to 69 in good health.

CDR3 in amino acids: CASTGGSGTGELFF. CDR3 DNA, as far as it was read: TGTGCTAGCACGGGAGGGAGCGGCACCGGGGAG. The J gene is TRBJ2-2, the V gene TRBV7-7; 8 positions agree with TRBD2. The observed sequence ends 3 residues before the CDR3 terminus, with the missing tail filled in from the germline J gene. This CDR3 has 14 amino acids. Germline assignment: CDR1 SSHAT and CDR2 FNYEAQ (reference sequence).